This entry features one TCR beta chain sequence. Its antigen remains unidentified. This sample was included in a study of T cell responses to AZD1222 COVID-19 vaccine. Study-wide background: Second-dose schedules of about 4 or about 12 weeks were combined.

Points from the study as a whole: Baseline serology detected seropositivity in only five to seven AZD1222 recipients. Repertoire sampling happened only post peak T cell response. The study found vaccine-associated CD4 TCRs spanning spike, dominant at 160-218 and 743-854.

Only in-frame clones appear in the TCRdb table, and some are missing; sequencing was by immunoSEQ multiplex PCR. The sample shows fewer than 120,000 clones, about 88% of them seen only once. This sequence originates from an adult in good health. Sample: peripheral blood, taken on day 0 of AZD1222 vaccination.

DNA for the CDR3: TGTGCCAGCAGTTTAACACAGCCCGTTGAAAAACTGTTTTTT. Protein sequence: CASSLTQPVEKLFF. V and J are TRBV28 and TRBJ1-4; no reliable D call. In germline, CDR1 is MDHEN, CDR2 SYDVKM. The V gene lost 2 bases and the J gene lost 7 bases, with 11 bases spanning the gap. The CDR3 has 14 amino acids.